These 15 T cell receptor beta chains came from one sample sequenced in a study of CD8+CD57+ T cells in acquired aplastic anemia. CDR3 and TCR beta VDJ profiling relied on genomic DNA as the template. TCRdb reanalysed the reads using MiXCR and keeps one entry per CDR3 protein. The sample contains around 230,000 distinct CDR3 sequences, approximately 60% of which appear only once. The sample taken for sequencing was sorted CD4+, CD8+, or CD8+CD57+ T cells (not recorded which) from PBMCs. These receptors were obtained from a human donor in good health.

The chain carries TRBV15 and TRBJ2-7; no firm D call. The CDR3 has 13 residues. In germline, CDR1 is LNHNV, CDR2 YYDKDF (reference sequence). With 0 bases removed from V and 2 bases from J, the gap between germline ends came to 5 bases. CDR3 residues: CATSRDPAYEQYF. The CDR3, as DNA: TGTGCCACCAGCAGAGATCCCGCCTACGAGCAGTACTTC. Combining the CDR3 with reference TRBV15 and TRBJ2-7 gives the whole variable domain DAMVIQNPRYQVTQFGKPVTLSCSQTLNHNVMYWYQQKSSQAPKLLFHYYDKDFNNEADTPDNFQSRRPNTSFCFLDIRSPGLGDTAMYLCATSRDPAYEQYFGPGTRLTVT.

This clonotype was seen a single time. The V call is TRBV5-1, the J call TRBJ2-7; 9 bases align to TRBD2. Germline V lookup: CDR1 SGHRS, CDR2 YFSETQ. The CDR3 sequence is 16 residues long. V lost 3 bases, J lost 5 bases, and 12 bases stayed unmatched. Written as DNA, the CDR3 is TGCGCCAGCAGCTCCCGGGGTTCTAGCGGGGTCGACGAGCAGTACTTC. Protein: CASSSRGSSGVDEQYF.

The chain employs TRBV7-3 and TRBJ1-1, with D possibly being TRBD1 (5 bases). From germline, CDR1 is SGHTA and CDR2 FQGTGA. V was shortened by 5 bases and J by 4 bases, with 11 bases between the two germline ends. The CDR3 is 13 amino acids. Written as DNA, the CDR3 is TGTGCCAGCAGCGCACAGGTGACCACTGAAGCTTTCTTT. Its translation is CASSAQVTTEAFF.

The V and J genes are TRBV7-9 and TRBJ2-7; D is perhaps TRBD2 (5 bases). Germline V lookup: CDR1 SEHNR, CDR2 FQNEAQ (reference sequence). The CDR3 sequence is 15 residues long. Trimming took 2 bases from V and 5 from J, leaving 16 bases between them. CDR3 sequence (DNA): TGTGCCAGCAGCTTACACACCGGCGAGAGGGACGAGCAGTACTTC. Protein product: CASSLHTGERDEQYF.

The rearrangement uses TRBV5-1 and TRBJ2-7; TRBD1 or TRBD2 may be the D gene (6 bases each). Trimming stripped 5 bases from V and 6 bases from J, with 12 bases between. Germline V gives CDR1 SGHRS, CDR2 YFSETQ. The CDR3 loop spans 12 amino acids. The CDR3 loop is CASRVGGVEQYF. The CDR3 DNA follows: TGCGCCAGCAGAGTGGGGGGCGTCGAGCAGTACTTC.

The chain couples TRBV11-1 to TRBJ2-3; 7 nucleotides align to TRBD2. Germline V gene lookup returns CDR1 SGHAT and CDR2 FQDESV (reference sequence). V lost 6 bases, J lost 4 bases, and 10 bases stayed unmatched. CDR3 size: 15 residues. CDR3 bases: TGTGCCAGCAGTGGGAGGGGTACGGGCGCAGATACGCAGTATTTT. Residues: CASSGRGTGADTQYF.

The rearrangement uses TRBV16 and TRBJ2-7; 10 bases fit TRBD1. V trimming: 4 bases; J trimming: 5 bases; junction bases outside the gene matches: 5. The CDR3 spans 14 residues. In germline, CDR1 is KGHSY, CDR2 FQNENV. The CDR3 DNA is TGTGCCAGCAGCCTCCAGACAGGGGGCGACGAGCAGTACTTC. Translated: CASSLQTGGDEQYF.

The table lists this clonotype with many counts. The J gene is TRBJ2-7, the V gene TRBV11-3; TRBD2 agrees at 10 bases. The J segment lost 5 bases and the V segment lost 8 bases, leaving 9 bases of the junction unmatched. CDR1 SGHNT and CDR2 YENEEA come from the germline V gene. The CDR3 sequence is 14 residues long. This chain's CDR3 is CASAPGAGGDEQYF. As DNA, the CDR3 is TGTGCCAGCGCGCCGGGAGCGGGAGGGGACGAGCAGTACTTC.

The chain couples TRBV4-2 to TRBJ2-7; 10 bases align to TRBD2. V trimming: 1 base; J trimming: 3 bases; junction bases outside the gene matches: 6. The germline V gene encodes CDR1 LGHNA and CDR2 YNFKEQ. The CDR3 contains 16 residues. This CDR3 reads CASSQVQGLAHYEQYF. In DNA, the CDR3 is TGTGCCAGCAGCCAAGTGCAGGGACTAGCGCACTACGAGCAGTACTTC.

For the CDR3, the DNA is TGTGCCAGCAGCCGAGGGGGAGGTCACCTCGATGAGCAGTTCTTC. This codes for CASSRGGGHLDEQFF. The chain carries TRBV7-3 and TRBJ2-1; the D gene could be TRBD1 or TRBD2 (6 bases each). In germline, CDR1 is SGHTA, CDR2 FQGTGA. The CDR3 runs to 15 residues. V lost 5 bases and J lost 8, with 19 bases in between.

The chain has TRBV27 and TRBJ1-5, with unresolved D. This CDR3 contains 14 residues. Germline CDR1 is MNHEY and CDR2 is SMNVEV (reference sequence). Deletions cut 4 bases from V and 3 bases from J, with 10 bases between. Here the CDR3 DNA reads TGTGCCAGCAGTTCCGGCAGTCACAATCAGCCCCAGCATTTT. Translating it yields CASSSGSHNQPQHF.

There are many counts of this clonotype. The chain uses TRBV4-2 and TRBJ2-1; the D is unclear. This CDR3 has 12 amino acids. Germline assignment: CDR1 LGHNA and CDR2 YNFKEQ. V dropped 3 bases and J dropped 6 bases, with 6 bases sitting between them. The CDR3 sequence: CASSHGPNEQFF. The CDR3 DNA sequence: TGTGCCAGCAGCCATGGACCCAATGAGCAGTTCTTC.

The CDR3 region has the DNA TGTGCCAGCAGCTTAGCCGCGGGGGGGCCTTGGACCGGGGAGCTGTTTTTT. It is translated as CASSLAAGGPWTGELFF. The V and J genes are TRBV7-9 and TRBJ2-2, with 9 bases lining up with TRBD2. From germline, CDR1 is SEHNR and CDR2 FQNEAQ (reference sequence). V dropped 0 bases and J dropped 5; count of bases not matched to a gene: 7. This CDR3 comprises 17 residues.

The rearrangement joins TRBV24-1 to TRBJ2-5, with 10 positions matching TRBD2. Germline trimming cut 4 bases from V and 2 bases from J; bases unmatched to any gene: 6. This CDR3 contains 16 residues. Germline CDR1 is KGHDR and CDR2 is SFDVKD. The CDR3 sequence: CATSEGSGRAQETQYF. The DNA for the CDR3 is TGTGCCACCAGTGAGGGCAGCGGGAGGGCACAAGAGACCCAGTACTTC.

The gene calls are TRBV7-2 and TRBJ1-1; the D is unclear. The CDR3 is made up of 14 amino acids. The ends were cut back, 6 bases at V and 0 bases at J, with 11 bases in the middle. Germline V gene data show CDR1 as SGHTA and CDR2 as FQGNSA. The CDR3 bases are TGTGCCAGCAGTTACACAGAAATGAACACTGAAGCTTTCTTT. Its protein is CASSYTEMNTEAFF.